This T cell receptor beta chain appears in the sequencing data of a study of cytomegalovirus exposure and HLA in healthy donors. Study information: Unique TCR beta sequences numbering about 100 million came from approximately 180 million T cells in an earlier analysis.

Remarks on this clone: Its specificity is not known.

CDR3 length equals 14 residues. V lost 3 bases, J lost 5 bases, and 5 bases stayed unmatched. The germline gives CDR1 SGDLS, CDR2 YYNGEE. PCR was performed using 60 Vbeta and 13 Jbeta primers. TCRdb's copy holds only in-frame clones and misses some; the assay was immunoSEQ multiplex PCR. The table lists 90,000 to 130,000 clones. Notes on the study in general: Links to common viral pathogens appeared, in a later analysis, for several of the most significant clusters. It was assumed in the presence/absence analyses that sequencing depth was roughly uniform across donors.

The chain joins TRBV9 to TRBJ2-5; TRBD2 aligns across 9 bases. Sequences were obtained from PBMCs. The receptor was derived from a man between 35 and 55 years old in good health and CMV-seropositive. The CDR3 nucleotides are TGTGCCAGCAGCGGTAGCGGGAGAGGGGAGACCCAGTACTTC. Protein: CASSGSGRGETQYF.